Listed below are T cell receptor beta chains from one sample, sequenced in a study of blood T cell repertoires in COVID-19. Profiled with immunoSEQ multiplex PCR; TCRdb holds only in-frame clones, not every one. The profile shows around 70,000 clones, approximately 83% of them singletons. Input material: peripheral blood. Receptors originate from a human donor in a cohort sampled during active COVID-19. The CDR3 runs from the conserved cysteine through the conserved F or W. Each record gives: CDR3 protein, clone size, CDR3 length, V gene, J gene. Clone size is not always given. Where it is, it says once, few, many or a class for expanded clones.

cdr3_aa: CASSFDRGPVYEQYF
clone_size: .
cdr3_length: 15
v_call: TRBV2
j_call: TRBJ2-7

cdr3_aa: CASSSYTEAFF
clone_size: .
cdr3_length: 11
v_call: TRBV7-9
j_call: TRBJ1-1

cdr3_aa: CASSLWDRSSYEQYF
clone_size: .
cdr3_length: 15
v_call: TRBV28
j_call: TRBJ2-7

cdr3_aa: CASSSVTDTQYF
clone_size: .
cdr3_length: 12
v_call: TRBV27
j_call: TRBJ2-3

cdr3_aa: CALSLAESTDTQYF
clone_size: .
cdr3_length: 14
v_call: TRBV30
j_call: TRBJ2-3

cdr3_aa: CASSLGDIKNSPLHF
clone_size: once
cdr3_length: 15
v_call: TRBV3-1/TRBV3-2
j_call: TRBJ1-6

cdr3_aa: CASSPQKGLTNAEAFF
clone_size: once
cdr3_length: 16
v_call: TRBV6-2/TRBV6-3
j_call: TRBJ1-1

cdr3_aa: CASSLNWAETQYF
clone_size: .
cdr3_length: 13
v_call: TRBV2
j_call: TRBJ2-5

cdr3_aa: CASSSSGPGNTIYF
clone_size: .
cdr3_length: 14
v_call: TRBV27
j_call: TRBJ1-3

cdr3_aa: CASSVGVTGARKAFF
clone_size: .
cdr3_length: 15
v_call: TRBV9
j_call: TRBJ1-1

cdr3_aa: CASSVSAQGNEKLFF
clone_size: .
cdr3_length: 15
v_call: TRBV9
j_call: TRBJ1-4

cdr3_aa: CASSLRTGVKEAFF
clone_size: once
cdr3_length: 14
v_call: TRBV7-8
j_call: TRBJ1-1

cdr3_aa: CASILGTGGHQPQHF
clone_size: .
cdr3_length: 15
v_call: TRBV21-1
j_call: TRBJ1-5

cdr3_aa: CASSKPDRQLHF
clone_size: .
cdr3_length: 12
v_call: TRBV6-5
j_call: TRBJ1-6

cdr3_aa: CSVTGWDYEQYF
clone_size: .
cdr3_length: 12
v_call: TRBV29-1
j_call: TRBJ2-7

cdr3_aa: CASSQSTPYNEQFF
clone_size: .
cdr3_length: 14
v_call: TRBV19
j_call: TRBJ2-1

cdr3_aa: CASSLTKGSEQFF
clone_size: .
cdr3_length: 13
v_call: TRBV7-3
j_call: TRBJ2-1

cdr3_aa: CATSRDLNRQTYEQYF
clone_size: .
cdr3_length: 16
v_call: TRBV15
j_call: TRBJ2-7

cdr3_aa: CATTGQLYEQYF
clone_size: .
cdr3_length: 12
v_call: TRBV2
j_call: TRBJ2-7

cdr3_aa: CASSPTGHTEAFF
clone_size: .
cdr3_length: 13
v_call: TRBV18
j_call: TRBJ1-1

cdr3_aa: CAWSLQGGYEQYF
clone_size: once
cdr3_length: 13
v_call: TRBV30
j_call: TRBJ2-7

cdr3_aa: CAITGTGANVLTF
clone_size: .
cdr3_length: 13
v_call: TRBV10-3
j_call: TRBJ2-6

cdr3_aa: CASSSRTATANTGELFF
clone_size: .
cdr3_length: 17
v_call: TRBV7-2
j_call: TRBJ2-2

cdr3_aa: CASSLPGQGAYEQYF
clone_size: .
cdr3_length: 15
v_call: TRBV4-1
j_call: TRBJ2-7

cdr3_aa: CASRVRGNTEAFF
clone_size: few
cdr3_length: 13
v_call: TRBV19
j_call: TRBJ1-1

cdr3_aa: CASSERELGSPLHF
clone_size: .
cdr3_length: 14
v_call: TRBV6-1
j_call: TRBJ1-6

cdr3_aa: CASSQGASDNSPLHF
clone_size: .
cdr3_length: 15
v_call: TRBV2
j_call: TRBJ1-6